Sequencing of this TCR beta chain was carried out in a study of OX40 agonist ivuxolimab in advanced cancers. Comments on this clone: The antigen is undetermined.

The germline CDR1 and CDR2 sequences are SGHNT and YYREEE (reference sequence). Trimming took 1 base from V and 3 from J, leaving 3 bases between them. The CDR3 length is 12 residues. Data came from immunoSEQ multiplex PCR; TCRdb stores just in-frame clones and leaves some out. This sample has roughly 20,000 clones, with about 80% found just once. Whole-study results and caveats: There was clonal expansion of CD4+ and CD8+ blood T cells by week 6 at 0.1 to 3.0 mg/kg.

This sample comprised CD4+ or CD8+ T cells sorted from blood, obtained in a trial of the OX40 agonist ivuxolimab. The J gene is TRBJ2-3, the V gene TRBV5-4, with D unclear. This sequence was found in an adult with an advanced solid tumor such as melanoma, head and neck, liver or kidney cancer. The CDR3: CASSLRTDTQYF. CDR3 nucleotides: TGTGCCAGCAGCTTGAGGACAGATACGCAGTATTTT.